Sequencing of this T cell receptor (beta chain) was carried out in a study of healthy donors' naive CD4 and CD8 T cells (dated by TCRdb to the mid-2010s). Regarding the complete study: The donors were selected to cover three age groups of six people each (20-25, 40-50 and 60-70 years), had a mean age of about 47, and were half female. The donors were HLA-typed by sequencing at HLA-A, -B, -C, -DRB1, -DQB1 and -DPB1, using the SBTexcellerator protocol, an ABI3130xl analyzer and SBTengine software. Peripheral blood mononuclear cells were collected from 18 healthy, unrelated individuals. For TCR alpha, a new primer set covering all functional IMGT alpha gene variants was designed, and the rest of the protocol matched the beta-chain workflow. The study sequenced rearranged TCR alpha and beta chains from naive CD4+ and CD8+ T cells to test how TCR variation relates to lineage commitment. The research as a whole found: Most V and J gene segments were reportedly biased between naive CD4+ and CD8+ cells, consistently across donors and independent of HLA genotype. V genes, J genes and CDR3 charge together appeared to explain about 13% of CD4/CD8 propensity variance, in a largely additive manner. Because the alpha and beta chains were sequenced in bulk, pairing them was not possible, and so effects of the combined chains went unevaluated. In both chains, CD4+ lineage was linked to a positively charged CDR3, whereas CD8+ lineage was linked to a negatively charged CDR3. The study did not directly address possible repertoire bias arising from homeostatic proliferation of naive T cells.

Cells with a CD4+CD8-CD45RO-CD45RA+ profile were isolated by FACS and defined as naive CD4+ T cells, and those with a CD8+CD4-CD45RA+CD27bright profile were defined as naive CD8+ T cells. Sorting used antibodies against CD4 (RPA-T4), CD8 (SK1), CD27 (O323), CD45RA (HI100) and CD45RO (UCHL1). Note on this clonotype: Its recognized antigen is unknown. Qualities for individual bases were not recorded, and no much larger clone is one base off.

Sequencing was performed on a 454 GS FLX Titanium. A previously published linear amplification protocol was used to construct TCR libraries from roughly 530 ng of total RNA. Sequencing was carried out on the Roche/454 Genome Sequencer using Titanium chemistry. Turning to the authors' computational methods: A total of 78,498 rearranged TCR alpha transcripts were sequenced from four or five of the healthy donors. Duplicate transcripts were dropped, and unique TCR clonotypes were identified by the CDR3 junction according to IMGT nomenclature. CD4 versus CD8 status was modeled on V and J genes by logistic regression in R 2.13.0, with adjustment for donor effects and Bonferroni correction for multiple testing. TCRdb handled the public reads itself, with Q25 trimming in fastp and clone calling in MiXCR, and kept productive beta chains. Each CDR3 protein gets just one entry, which takes the most common genes and DNA from the rows behind it. In this record, the V and J calls reflect TCRdb's handling and not the investigators' own analysis. Here the sample has 150,000 to 200,000 distinct CDR3 sequences; over 60% occur a single time. The ten largest clones take up 2% to 2.5% of the sample.

The germline V gene yields SQVTM for CDR1 and ANQGSEA for CDR2. At the junction V is shortened by 2 bases and J by 3 bases; bases outside the gene matches: 3. From the cysteine up to the phenylalanine, the CDR3 has a length of 14 residues. Only CDR3 DNA remains: 42 bases, in frame from the first base. The receptor comes from a pool of human donors in good health; the sample pools cells from several healthy donors. The sample comprised naive CD4+ and CD8+ T cells sorted from blood, pooled from several donors. Explained via the paper, the cell subset or site label denotes: FACS-sorted naive CD4+ (CD45RO-CD45RA+) and naive CD8+ (CD45RA+CD27bright) T cells. Recombination linked TRBV29-1 to TRBJ2-1; a stretch of 8 junction bases matches TRBD2. The nucleotides read TGCAGCGTTGAAACCGGGACTAGCTACAATGAGCAGTTCTTC. Its protein is CSVETGTSYNEQFF.